This T cell receptor (beta chain) was documented in a study of shared clonotypes between healthy human individuals. Whole-study context: Donors consisted of a couple of women and a few men between 18 and 49. Each donor's CD4 naive and CD4 memory cells filled three plates apiece, CD8 naive two, and CD8 memory one.

Sequenced by immunoSEQ multiplex PCR; TCRdb stores in-frame clones only, minus some. Of around 650,000 clones in the sample, 95% to 97% were seen once. The naive CD8 subset, CD45RO-negative cells positively selected for CCR7, excluded terminally differentiated effector memory CD45RA+ cells. Free of recent acute infections or vaccinations, the donors were healthy HIV-negative adults. A note on this clone: This specimen includes other DNA sequences encoding the same CDR3.

Deletions cut 1 base from V and 1 base from J, with 7 bases between. The CDR3 is 14 residues long. The germline V gene encodes CDR1 MGHRA and CDR2 YSYEKL. Material: naive CD8+ T cells sorted from blood. The TCR originated in a woman in her 30s in good health. The chain combines TRBV4-1 with TRBJ1-1, with D possibly being TRBD1 (5 bases). CDR3 nucleotide sequence: TGCGCCAGCAGCCAAGGGCAGGGGAACACTGAAGCTTTCTTT. Translation: CASSQGQGNTEAFF.